These T cell receptor beta chains were read from a single sample in a study of persistence of HIV-infected CD4 T cells. Their antigens remain unidentified. Here immunoSEQ multiplex PCR was the method, and the copy in TCRdb shows in-frame clones only, minus some. The sample includes tens of thousands of clones, 82% of them seen just once. The sequenced sample was CD4+ T cells sorted from PBMCs after roughly 18-hour stimulation, obtained from a patient who received antiretroviral therapy. The origin of the receptors is an adult woman with HIV who was CMV-seropositive. The CDR3 runs from the conserved cysteine through the conserved F or W. D genes are given only for firm matches. Rows may omit the clone size; those that give it use once, few, many or a size class.

clone_size: .
j_call: TRBJ1-2
v_call: TRBV28
d_call: TRBD1
cdr3_nt: TGTGCCAGCAGTTACTCCGGGACAGGGGGGAGGAACTATGGCTACACCTTC
cdr3_aa: CASSYSGTGGRNYGYTF

clone_size: once
j_call: TRBJ2-2
v_call: TRBV18
d_call: .
cdr3_nt: TGTGCCAGCTCGGGGGTTATATCGAACACCGGGGAGCTGTTTTTT
cdr3_aa: CASSGVISNTGELFF

clone_size: once
j_call: TRBJ2-5
v_call: TRBV18
d_call: .
cdr3_nt: TGTGCCAGCTCACCACTAAAACAGCACGGCGGGACCCAGTACTTC
cdr3_aa: CASSPLKQHGGTQYF

clone_size: few
j_call: TRBJ2-5
v_call: TRBV4-3
d_call: .
cdr3_nt: TGCGCCAGCAGCCAAGATACGGGGGGCCCTTGGGAGACCCAGTACTTC
cdr3_aa: CASSQDTGGPWETQYF

clone_size: .
j_call: TRBJ2-5
v_call: TRBV25-1
d_call: .
cdr3_nt: TGTGCCAGCAGCGGGAGCCGAAGGGGCGAGACCCAGTACTTC
cdr3_aa: CASSGSRRGETQYF

clone_size: .
j_call: TRBJ1-6
v_call: TRBV30
d_call: .
cdr3_nt: TGTGCCTGGGTATCATGGGGGGTTAATTCACCCCTCCACTTT
cdr3_aa: CAWVSWGVNSPLHF

clone_size: .
j_call: TRBJ2-1
v_call: TRBV27
d_call: TRBD1
cdr3_nt: TGTGCCAGCAGACTCGGGACAGGGCTCTACAATGAGCAGTTCTTC
cdr3_aa: CASRLGTGLYNEQFF

clone_size: few
j_call: TRBJ2-7
v_call: TRBV27
d_call: TRBD1
cdr3_nt: TGTGCCAGCAGTCTAGGGGACAGGAGTACCTACGAGCAGTACTTC
cdr3_aa: CASSLGDRSTYEQYF

clone_size: .
j_call: TRBJ2-5
v_call: TRBV24-1
d_call: .
cdr3_nt: TGTGCCACCGGCTCTAAGGGGTGGGAGACCCAGTACTTC
cdr3_aa: CATGSKGWETQYF

clone_size: few
j_call: TRBJ2-3
v_call: TRBV3-1/TRBV3-2
d_call: TRBD2
cdr3_nt: TGTGCCAGCAGCCCGAGGACTAGAAGGGGCCATACGCAGTATTTT
cdr3_aa: CASSPRTRRGHTQYF

clone_size: .
j_call: TRBJ1-2
v_call: TRBV25-1
d_call: .
cdr3_nt: TGTGCCAGCAGTGAAGGGGGACTGGGGGGCTACACCTTC
cdr3_aa: CASSEGGLGGYTF

clone_size: .
j_call: TRBJ2-7
v_call: TRBV10-3
d_call: .
cdr3_nt: TGTGCCACCGATCCGGGACACCGGGGCCCCTACGAGCAGTACTTC
cdr3_aa: CATDPGHRGPYEQYF

clone_size: .
j_call: TRBJ2-4
v_call: TRBV18
d_call: .
cdr3_nt: TGTGCCAGCTCACCACCGCTTTTAGCCAAAAACATTCAGTACTTC
cdr3_aa: CASSPPLLAKNIQYF

clone_size: .
j_call: TRBJ2-5
v_call: TRBV7-2
d_call: TRBD2
cdr3_nt: TGTGCCAGCAGCGCAAATAGCGGGGGGGTTGAGACCCAGTACTTC
cdr3_aa: CASSANSGGVETQYF

clone_size: .
j_call: TRBJ2-7
v_call: TRBV4-3
d_call: .
cdr3_nt: TGCGCCAGCAGCCAAGAGGGGGGGCACTACGAGCAGTACTTC
cdr3_aa: CASSQEGGHYEQYF

clone_size: .
j_call: TRBJ1-1
v_call: TRBV18
d_call: .
cdr3_nt: TGTGCCAGCTCACCATCAAGGAGAGAGGCTTTCTTT
cdr3_aa: CASSPSRREAFF

clone_size: .
j_call: TRBJ1-1
v_call: TRBV12-5
d_call: TRBD1
cdr3_nt: TGTGCTAGTGGTTCCGGGACAGGGTTTTTCTCGGTCGCTGAAGCTTTCTTT
cdr3_aa: CASGSGTGFFSVAEAFF

clone_size: .
j_call: TRBJ1-6
v_call: TRBV7-2
d_call: .
cdr3_nt: TGTGCCAGCAGCCCGTCGATGGCTTGGGGAACAGGGTATAATTCACCCCTCCACTTT
cdr3_aa: CASSPSMAWGTGYNSPLHF

clone_size: .
j_call: TRBJ1-6
v_call: TRBV2
d_call: .
cdr3_nt: TGTGCCAGCGGCGACCGGAGCTCCTATAATTCACCCCTCCACTTT
cdr3_aa: CASGDRSSYNSPLHF

clone_size: .
j_call: TRBJ2-1
v_call: TRBV11-1
d_call: .
cdr3_nt: TGTGCCAGCAGCTTACAGGGAAGAAGGAATGAGCAGTTCTTC
cdr3_aa: CASSLQGRRNEQFF

clone_size: .
j_call: TRBJ2-2
v_call: TRBV6-2/TRBV6-3
d_call: TRBD1
cdr3_nt: TGTGCCAGCAGTCCGCGGAGGACAGGGGTAGCCGGGGAGCTGTTTTTT
cdr3_aa: CASSPRRTGVAGELFF

clone_size: .
j_call: TRBJ1-1
v_call: TRBV11-3
d_call: .
cdr3_nt: TGTGCCAGCAGCTTAGCCGCAGGCGCTGACACTGAAGCTTTCTTT
cdr3_aa: CASSLAAGADTEAFF

clone_size: .
j_call: TRBJ2-7
v_call: TRBV18
d_call: .
cdr3_nt: TGTGCCAGCTCACCATCGCAGTGGGGGACCTACGAGCAGTACTTC
cdr3_aa: CASSPSQWGTYEQYF

clone_size: .
j_call: TRBJ1-1
v_call: TRBV6-5
d_call: TRBD1
cdr3_nt: TGTGCCAGCAGGGCACAGGGGGTCAACACTGAAGCTTTCTTT
cdr3_aa: CASRAQGVNTEAFF

clone_size: .
j_call: TRBJ1-1
v_call: TRBV5-1
d_call: .
cdr3_nt: TGCGCCAGCAGCTACCGGGCAGGTGGCACTGAAGCTTTCTTT
cdr3_aa: CASSYRAGGTEAFF

clone_size: .
j_call: TRBJ2-1
v_call: TRBV3-1/TRBV3-2
d_call: .
cdr3_nt: TGTGCCAGCAGCCAGGGTAAAGGTCCCTACAATGAGCAGTTCTTC
cdr3_aa: CASSQGKGPYNEQFF

clone_size: .
j_call: TRBJ1-5
v_call: TRBV12-5
d_call: .
cdr3_nt: TGTGCTAGTGGTCCGGACAGTCAATACCCTCAGCCCCAGCATTTT
cdr3_aa: CASGPDSQYPQPQHF

clone_size: .
j_call: TRBJ2-5
v_call: TRBV5-4
d_call: .
cdr3_nt: TGTGCCAGCAGCTTGGGGGGGAACCAAGAGACCCAGTACTTC
cdr3_aa: CASSLGGNQETQYF

clone_size: few
j_call: TRBJ2-1
v_call: TRBV19
d_call: .
cdr3_nt: TGTGCCAGTAGTATGATGGAGGGGTCGGGTGAGCAGTTCTTC
cdr3_aa: CASSMMEGSGEQFF

clone_size: .
j_call: TRBJ1-4
v_call: TRBV5-1
d_call: .
cdr3_nt: TGCGCCAGCAGCACGGCGGCTAATGAAAAACTGTTTTTT
cdr3_aa: CASSTAANEKLFF

clone_size: .
j_call: TRBJ2-2
v_call: TRBV7-2
d_call: .
cdr3_nt: TGTGCCAGCAGCTTTGGGCCCGCGAACACCGGGGAGCTGTTTTTT
cdr3_aa: CASSFGPANTGELFF

clone_size: .
j_call: TRBJ2-2
v_call: TRBV19
d_call: TRBD1
cdr3_nt: TGTGCCAGTAAAAAGGGGGCGAGAAACACCGGGGAGCTGTTTTTT
cdr3_aa: CASKKGARNTGELFF

clone_size: .
j_call: TRBJ2-5
v_call: TRBV2
d_call: .
cdr3_nt: TGTGCCAGCAGTGAAGGAGTTTACGTCAGCGAGACCCAGTACTTC
cdr3_aa: CASSEGVYVSETQYF

clone_size: once
j_call: TRBJ1-5
v_call: TRBV28
d_call: TRBD1
cdr3_nt: TGTGCCAGCAGTCCGACAGGGCCTAATCAGCCCCAGCATTTT
cdr3_aa: CASSPTGPNQPQHF

clone_size: medium-sized
j_call: TRBJ1-1
v_call: TRBV5-1
d_call: .
cdr3_nt: TGCGCCAGCAGCTGGGCGGACGGCGGGAACACTGAAGCTTTCTTT
cdr3_aa: CASSWADGGNTEAFF

clone_size: few
j_call: TRBJ1-1
v_call: TRBV7-2
d_call: TRBD1
cdr3_nt: TGTGCCAGCAGCCCACCGGGACAGGGGGCGTACACTGAAGCTTTCTTT
cdr3_aa: CASSPPGQGAYTEAFF

clone_size: .
j_call: TRBJ1-1
v_call: TRBV6-5
d_call: .
cdr3_nt: TGTGCCAGCAGTTACGGGGTTGCTGGTGAAGCTTTCTTT
cdr3_aa: CASSYGVAGEAFF

clone_size: .
j_call: TRBJ1-5
v_call: TRBV18
d_call: .
cdr3_nt: TGTGCCAGCTCAGTACAGGGTTCTCAGCCCCAGCATTTT
cdr3_aa: CASSVQGSQPQHF

clone_size: .
j_call: TRBJ1-1
v_call: TRBV2
d_call: .
cdr3_nt: TGTGCCAGCAGTGAATACCGGGGGACTAACACTGAAGCTTTCTTT
cdr3_aa: CASSEYRGTNTEAFF

clone_size: .
j_call: TRBJ2-2
v_call: TRBV6-2/TRBV6-3
d_call: TRBD1
cdr3_nt: TGTGCCAGCAGTTACCTCCCGAACTTCGGGACAGGGAGTGTCGGGGAGCTGTTTTTT
cdr3_aa: CASSYLPNFGTGSVGELFF

clone_size: .
j_call: TRBJ1-2
v_call: TRBV7-9
d_call: .
cdr3_nt: TGTGCCAGCAGCAGCGTTCAGGTGACGCTTAGAAGCTACACCTTC
cdr3_aa: CASSSVQVTLRSYTF

clone_size: .
j_call: TRBJ1-5
v_call: TRBV27
d_call: TRBD1
cdr3_nt: TGTGCCAGCAGTACAACAGGGGGCCTGCCCCAGCATTTT
cdr3_aa: CASSTTGGLPQHF

clone_size: .
j_call: TRBJ1-1
v_call: TRBV11-3
d_call: .
cdr3_nt: TGTGCCAGCAGTCCCCCACCCGGCAGGCCTGAAACTGAAGCTTTCTTT
cdr3_aa: CASSPPPGRPETEAFF

clone_size: .
j_call: TRBJ1-6
v_call: TRBV4-3
d_call: TRBD1
cdr3_nt: TGCGCCAGCAGCCTACAGGGGGCGAATTCACCCCTCCACTTT
cdr3_aa: CASSLQGANSPLHF

clone_size: .
j_call: TRBJ1-4
v_call: TRBV28
d_call: TRBD1
cdr3_nt: TGTGCCAGCAGTCAACGTGCGACGGACAGGGCAAATGAAAAACTGTTTTTT
cdr3_aa: CASSQRATDRANEKLFF

clone_size: few
j_call: TRBJ1-3
v_call: TRBV7-8
d_call: .
cdr3_nt: TGTGCCAGCACCTTAAGCCTGCAGTCTGGAAACACCATATATTTT
cdr3_aa: CASTLSLQSGNTIYF

clone_size: .
j_call: TRBJ2-7
v_call: TRBV3-1/TRBV3-2
d_call: .
cdr3_nt: TGTGCCAGCAGCCAAGGGCCCTTCGAGCAGTACTTC
cdr3_aa: CASSQGPFEQYF

clone_size: .
j_call: TRBJ2-3
v_call: TRBV5-4
d_call: .
cdr3_nt: TGTGCCAGCAGCTTGGGGGAGCGGATCACAGATACGCAGTATTTT
cdr3_aa: CASSLGERITDTQYF

clone_size: .
j_call: TRBJ2-7
v_call: TRBV7-2
d_call: .
cdr3_nt: TGTGCCAGCAGCTTATCAAATCGGGGCGAGCAGTACTTC
cdr3_aa: CASSLSNRGEQYF

clone_size: once
j_call: TRBJ2-1
v_call: TRBV6-6
d_call: .
cdr3_nt: TGTGCCAGCAGCAATTTAGCGCAGAGCTCCTACAATGAGCAGTTCTTC
cdr3_aa: CASSNLAQSSYNEQFF

clone_size: .
j_call: TRBJ2-1
v_call: TRBV7-3
d_call: TRBD2
cdr3_nt: TGTGCCAGCAGCTCGGGGAGGGGTGAGCAGTTCTTC
cdr3_aa: CASSSGRGEQFF

clone_size: few
j_call: TRBJ1-3
v_call: TRBV7-2
d_call: .
cdr3_nt: TGTGCCAGCAGCTCCTCAGGGTCCTCTGGAAACACCATATATTTT
cdr3_aa: CASSSSGSSGNTIYF

clone_size: .
j_call: TRBJ2-1
v_call: TRBV4-3
d_call: .
cdr3_nt: TGCGCCAGCAGCCAAGAAAAGACCCTGCGGCAGTTCTTC
cdr3_aa: CASSQEKTLRQFF

clone_size: .
j_call: TRBJ2-1
v_call: TRBV7-9
d_call: TRBD1
cdr3_nt: TGTGCCAGCACCCCCAAGGACAGGACCTACAATGAGCAGTTCTTC
cdr3_aa: CASTPKDRTYNEQFF

clone_size: .
j_call: TRBJ1-2
v_call: TRBV29-1
d_call: .
cdr3_nt: TGCAGCGTTACTTATGGCTACACCTTC
cdr3_aa: CSVTYGYTF

clone_size: .
j_call: TRBJ2-3
v_call: TRBV7-8
d_call: .
cdr3_nt: TGTGCCAGCAGAGGCCAGGCGAAAGATACGCAGTATTTT
cdr3_aa: CASRGQAKDTQYF